This entry lists 2 T cell receptor beta chains sequenced from one sample in a study of OX40 agonist ivuxolimab in advanced cancers. Method: immunoSEQ multiplex PCR; TCRdb's copy keeps in-frame clones and lacks some. The table has tens of thousands of clones, 80% to 90% seen once. The sequenced sample was CD4+ or CD8+ T cells sorted from blood, obtained in a trial of the OX40 agonist ivuxolimab. The receptors here all came from an adult with an advanced solid tumor such as melanoma, head and neck, liver or kidney cancer.

This CDR3 reads CSAGSSYNSPLHF. The CDR3 DNA sequence: TGCAGCGCTGGGAGCTCCTATAATTCACCCCTCCACTTT. The chain employs TRBV29-1 and TRBJ1-6; D is undetermined. Per germline, CDR1 SQVTM and CDR2 ANQGSEA. The CDR3 spans 13 residues. Trimming removed 7 bases from V and 0 bases from J, with 7 bases in between.

The chain links TRBV2 to TRBJ1-5, with TRBD1 as a possible D gene (5 bases). This CDR3 region has 14 residues. The V end lost 4 bases, the J end lost 1 base, and 8 bases lay between the germline ends. Germline CDR1 is SNHLY and CDR2 is FYNNEI. The CDR3 nucleotides read TGTGCCAGCAGTGGACAGTCAAGCAATCAGCCCCAGCATTTT. This sequence encodes CASSGQSSNQPQHF.